This record covers a single T cell receptor beta chain. This clone was counted only a few times. The clone's antigen remains unknown. Base qualities are not recorded, but no much larger clone differs from it by a single base. TCR CDR3 regions were amplified from genomic DNA by multiplex PCR using the deep immunoSEQ assay. Genomic DNA extracted from each cell subset was distributed evenly over all wells of several immunoSEQ 96-well plates, and each plate served as one replicate. For sorted subsets, each replicate PCR was loaded with 150 to 250 ng genomic DNA, equivalent to 30,000 or so T cell genomes. Purified libraries were quantified with a Qubit 3.0 fluorometer, sized on a Bioanalyzer 2100, and re-quantified with the KAPA Library Quantification kit. Every immunoSEQ 96-well plate was sequenced on a dedicated single-read 150-cycle Illumina NextSeq 550 flow cell. Concerning the study's data processing: Because the immunoSEQ output held only junctional sequences and lacked quality scores, the filtering could not match the filtering applied to full-length reads. To assign V/J genes and CDR3, sequences were annotated against IMGT germline references using PyIR, a Python wrapper for IgBLAST v1.9. Reads with weak V/J assignments (E-value above 1e-6), missing CDR3, stop codons, out-of-frame junctions, or ambiguous translated residues were removed. V3J clonotypes were defined as sequences sharing the same inferred V gene, J gene, and CDR3 amino acid sequence. The percentage overlap between two repertoires was calculated by dividing the number of shared unique clonotypes by the size of the smaller repertoire. Three approaches were used to assess repertoire richness: RTK rarefaction, the Chao1 estimator, and Recon v2.1 estimates of unobserved clonotypes. For all TCRbeta clonotypes obtained by the gDNA method from several donors, generation probabilities were computed with OLGA. TCRdb carries this immuneACCESS record with in-frame sequences only. Its versions omit some clonotypes, under half of them owing to an unresolved V gene in the studies checked, with the rest unexplained. Clone size and the V and J calls come from that table; the DNA yielded D and trimming. For this sample the table gives about 2,200,000 clones, of which roughly 91% were detected only once. The ten most abundant clones make up 1.5% to 2% of the sample.

The sample belongs to a study of shared clonotypes between healthy human individuals (dated by TCRdb to the early 2020s). With regard to the full study: The cohort included three men and a couple of women between 18 and 49 years of age. Different laboratories and diverse techniques were used to prepare libraries and sequence TCR repertoires, to increase sequencing depth and limit assay-specific biases. For each donor, CD4 naive and CD4 memory were each run on three plates, CD8 naive on two plates, and CD8 memory on one plate. To estimate repertoire size and how much clonotypes are shared between individuals, the study performed deep sequencing of blood TCR repertoires from roughly five healthy adults. Each donor's leukapheresis produced roughly between roughly 0.94 and 9.5 billion PBMCs.

CD8 naive samples were obtained by positive selection for CCR7 among CD45RO-negative cells, yielding a CD45RA+CCR7+ population from which TemRA cells were excluded. Donors were healthy HIV-negative adults with no recently reported acute infections or vaccinations. All donors were Caucasian adults living in Nashville, Tennessee, USA. Blood was collected by leukapheresis, and PBMCs were isolated by Ficoll-Histopaque density gradient centrifugation and then cryopreserved in liquid nitrogen vapor phase. Analytical flow cytometry was used to check the purity and quantity of each magnetically sorted T cell population. Each sorted fraction had its genomic DNA isolated and then quantified by UV absorbance on a Nanodrop 2000c. What the work shows at the level of the full study, not this receptor alone: Rarefaction of sorted-subset datasets indicated incomplete sequencing despite the large sequencing depth. The small number of donors limited the genetic and exposure-history diversity represented. Sampling was limited to blood, and TCR repertoires in tissue likely differ from TCR repertoires in blood. Pairwise subsampling indicated that sequencing depth was expected to affect the degree of clonotype sharing among donors. When four donors were compared, the shared fraction of clonotypes was about 5% for naive CD4, over 3% for naive CD8, more than 2% for memory CD4, and around 0.4% for memory CD8. Naive subsets generally had larger estimated clonotype richness than memory subsets. Compared with non-shared clonotypes, clonotypes shared by all four sorted-subset donors had higher generation probabilities.

At the junction V is shortened by 5 bases and J by 5 bases; bases outside the gene matches: 3. From the cysteine through the phenylalanine, the CDR3 covers 13 amino acids. Just CDR3 DNA is preserved here, 39 bases in frame from base 1. Sequences PRHDT (CDR1) and FYEKMQ (CDR2) are obtained from the germline V gene (reference sequence). Material: naive CD8+ T cells from PBMCs. In the paper's terms, the cell subset or site label means: CD45RA+CCR7+. The rearranged chain carries TRBV13 and TRBJ2-1; 7 junctional bases match TRBD2. This TCR came from a man younger than 35 in good health. Some clones in this sample may be carry-over from other donors' samples. Read as DNA, the sequence is TGTGCCAGCAGCCCCCGGGGGGACAATGAGCAGTTCTTC. Its protein is CASSPRGDNEQFF.